This TCR beta chain was found in a study of T cell changes during pregnancy in multiple sclerosis. Profiling relied on immunoSEQ multiplex PCR, and the TCRdb table lists in-frame clones only, not all of them. The sample yields about 66,000 clones, 90% to 95% seen once. CDR1 is MNHEY and CDR2 is SVGAGI in the germline V gene. V was cut by 6 bases and J by 6 bases, with 15 bases left in between. This CDR3 has 14 residues. The receptor comes from a female donor with multiple sclerosis, enrolled in a pregnancy study. The sequencing used CD8+ T cells from peripheral blood mononuclear cells, collected before pregnancy. J is TRBJ2-1 and V is TRBV6-5, with a tentative D call TRBD2 (5 bases). CDR3 residues: CASSPGGGRNEQFF. CDR3 sequence (DNA): TGTGCCAGCAGCCCCGGAGGTGGTCGCAATGAGCAGTTCTTC.